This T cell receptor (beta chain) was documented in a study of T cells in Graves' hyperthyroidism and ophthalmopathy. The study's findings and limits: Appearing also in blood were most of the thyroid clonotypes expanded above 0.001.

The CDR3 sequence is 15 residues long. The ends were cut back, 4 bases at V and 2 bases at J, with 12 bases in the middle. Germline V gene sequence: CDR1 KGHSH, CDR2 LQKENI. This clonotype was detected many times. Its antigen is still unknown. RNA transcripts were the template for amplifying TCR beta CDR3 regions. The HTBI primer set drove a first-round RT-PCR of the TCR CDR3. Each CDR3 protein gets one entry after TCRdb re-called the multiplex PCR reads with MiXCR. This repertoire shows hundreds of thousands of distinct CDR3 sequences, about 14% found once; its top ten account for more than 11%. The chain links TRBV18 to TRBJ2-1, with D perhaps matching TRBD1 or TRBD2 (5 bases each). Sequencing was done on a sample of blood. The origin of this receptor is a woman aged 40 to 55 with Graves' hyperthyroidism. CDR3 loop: CASSQPGPAYNEQFF. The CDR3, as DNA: TGTGCCAGCTCACAACCGGGACCAGCCTACAATGAGCAGTTCTTC.